Listed below are T cell receptor beta chains from one sample, sequenced in a study of T cells in Graves' hyperthyroidism and ophthalmopathy. TCRdb called the multiplex PCR reads again in MiXCR, with one record for every CDR3 protein. The table shows under 300,000 distinct CDR3 sequences, with less than 30% occurring only once. Sequencing was carried out using blood. The receptors derive from a man aged 35 to 55 with Graves' hyperthyroidism that later progressed to Graves' ophthalmopathy. CDR3s leave out the opening cysteine and the closing phenylalanine or tryptophan.

j_gene: TRBJ2-7
v_gene: TRBV6-2/TRBV6-3
CDR3aa: ASQGGRTYEQY

j_gene: TRBJ2-2
v_gene: TRBV5-1
CDR3aa: ASSLTSGATGELF

j_gene: TRBJ1-2
v_gene: TRBV15
CDR3aa: ATSRGAGLGGYT

j_gene: TRBJ1-5
v_gene: TRBV10-3
CDR3aa: AISEGTPSRQPQH

j_gene: TRBJ2-2
v_gene: TRBV7-9
CDR3aa: ASSLTGGPNTGELF

j_gene: TRBJ1-2
v_gene: TRBV30
CDR3aa: AWSVRWESRGYT

j_gene: TRBJ1-5
v_gene: TRBV11-2
CDR3aa: ASSFSGVEPQH

j_gene: TRBJ2-7
v_gene: TRBV4-1
CDR3aa: ASSQAFSYEQY

j_gene: TRBJ1-5
v_gene: TRBV28
CDR3aa: ASSSGAGQPQH

j_gene: TRBJ2-5
v_gene: TRBV2
CDR3aa: ASRDRGRETQY

j_gene: TRBJ2-7
v_gene: TRBV20-1
CDR3aa: SAPRGRESDEQY

j_gene: TRBJ1-3
v_gene: TRBV2
CDR3aa: ASSGGLRDRAGNTIY

j_gene: TRBJ2-7
v_gene: TRBV28
CDR3aa: ASRKTGSNEQY

j_gene: TRBJ2-7
v_gene: TRBV7-2
CDR3aa: ASSLVPDIYEQY

j_gene: TRBJ2-7
v_gene: TRBV5-6
CDR3aa: ASSYFRVTNYEQY

j_gene: TRBJ2-2
v_gene: TRBV19
CDR3aa: ASSRGQKTGELF

j_gene: TRBJ2-2
v_gene: TRBV12-5
CDR3aa: ASGQGGLVF

j_gene: TRBJ2-7
v_gene: TRBV12-3/TRBV12-4
CDR3aa: ASSLGEGGVEQY

j_gene: TRBJ2-5
v_gene: TRBV7-9
CDR3aa: ASSLLNPQETQY

j_gene: TRBJ2-5
v_gene: TRBV6-1
CDR3aa: AGSGAEQETQY

j_gene: TRBJ1-3
v_gene: TRBV10-2
CDR3aa: ASSDVVDTIY

j_gene: TRBJ1-1
v_gene: TRBV6-1
CDR3aa: ASSRRTGGFTEAF

j_gene: TRBJ1-1
v_gene: TRBV12-5
CDR3aa: ASGIRRGGTWTEAF

j_gene: TRBJ1-2
v_gene: TRBV5-1
CDR3aa: ASSFVGDGYT

j_gene: TRBJ2-2
v_gene: TRBV14
CDR3aa: ASSQGRQGNTGELF

j_gene: TRBJ2-2
v_gene: TRBV2
CDR3aa: ASRRQRDTGELF

j_gene: TRBJ2-6
v_gene: TRBV20-1
CDR3aa: SARDSGSSGANVLT

j_gene: TRBJ2-6
v_gene: TRBV29-1
CDR3aa: SVDIGQHSGANVLT

j_gene: TRBJ1-6
v_gene: TRBV20-1
CDR3aa: SARDRTDSGTPLH

j_gene: TRBJ2-7
v_gene: TRBV6-2/TRBV6-3
CDR3aa: ASSYSKDEQY

j_gene: TRBJ2-5
v_gene: TRBV20-1
CDR3aa: SAGISGRLETQY

j_gene: TRBJ1-1
v_gene: TRBV18
CDR3aa: ASSQDRVAF

j_gene: TRBJ2-7
v_gene: TRBV12-3/TRBV12-4
CDR3aa: ASSSSGSGGEQY

j_gene: TRBJ1-2
v_gene: TRBV2
CDR3aa: ASRKDRTYGYT

j_gene: TRBJ2-7
v_gene: TRBV5-1
CDR3aa: ASSLEPYSLSSYEQY

j_gene: TRBJ1-5
v_gene: TRBV15
CDR3aa: ATSRTRDRPTDQPQH

j_gene: TRBJ2-2
v_gene: TRBV6-2/TRBV6-3
CDR3aa: ASSYPGSLKNTGELF

j_gene: TRBJ1-1
v_gene: TRBV11-1
CDR3aa: ASRGPNTEAF

j_gene: TRBJ2-7
v_gene: TRBV5-6
CDR3aa: ASSHPGQGLEQY

j_gene: TRBJ2-5
v_gene: TRBV20-1
CDR3aa: SARDSVRVRETQY

j_gene: TRBJ1-2
v_gene: TRBV4-1
CDR3aa: ASSQVSENYGYT

j_gene: TRBJ1-6
v_gene: TRBV6-2/TRBV6-3
CDR3aa: ASRPGTGGYSPLH